Included here is one TCR beta chain sequence, with context. This sample is drawn from a study of blood T cell repertoires in COVID-19. On the study more broadly: Both acute and convalescent COVID-19 samples were obtained from the United States, Italy and Spain. T cells, B-cell-depleted T cells, or PBMCs provided the cDNA or gDNA that served as material.

Original processing methods: By means of reference gene primer amplification, nucleated cell counts were estimated. Data came from immunoSEQ multiplex PCR; TCRdb stores just in-frame clones and leaves some out. The DNA was the basis for D and trimming; V, J and clone size are from that table. Of 110,000 to 150,000 clones in the sample, approximately 78% were seen once. After removal of 3 bases from V and 1 base from J, the junction contained 5 bases not matched to a gene. Germline CDR1 reads SGHRS; CDR2 reads YFSETQ. This CDR3 is 16 amino acids long. The chain is built from TRBV5-1 and TRBJ2-2, with 8 bases matching TRBD1. Sequenced input: peripheral blood. This TCR came from a woman aged 80 or over with acute or convalescent COVID-19. The CDR3 nucleotides read TGCGCCAGCAGCTCTCCCGGGACAGGGAACACCGGGGAGCTGTTTTTT. It codes for CASSSPGTGNTGELFF.